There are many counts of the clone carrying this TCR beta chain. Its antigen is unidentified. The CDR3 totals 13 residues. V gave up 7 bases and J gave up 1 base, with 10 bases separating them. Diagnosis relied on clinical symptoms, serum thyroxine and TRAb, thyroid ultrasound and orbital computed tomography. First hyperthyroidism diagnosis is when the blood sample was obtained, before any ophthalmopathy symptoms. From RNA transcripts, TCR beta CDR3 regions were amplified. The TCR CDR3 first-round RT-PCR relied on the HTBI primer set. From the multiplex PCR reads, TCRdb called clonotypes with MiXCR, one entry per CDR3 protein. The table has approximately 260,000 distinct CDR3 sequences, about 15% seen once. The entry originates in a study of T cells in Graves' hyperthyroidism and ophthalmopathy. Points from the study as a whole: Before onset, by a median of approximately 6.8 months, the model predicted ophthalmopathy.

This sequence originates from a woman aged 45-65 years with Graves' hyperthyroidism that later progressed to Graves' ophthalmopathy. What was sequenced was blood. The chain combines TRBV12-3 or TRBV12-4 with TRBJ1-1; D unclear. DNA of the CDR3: TGTGCCAGCAATAGGGCAGGGAACACTGAAGCTTTCTTT. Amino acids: CASNRAGNTEAFF.